Reported below is one T cell receptor (beta chain). Its target is not known. PCR employed 60 Vbeta and 13 Jbeta primers. Profiling relied on immunoSEQ multiplex PCR, and the TCRdb table lists in-frame clones only, not all of them. The repertoire consists of around 160,000 clones, with around 80% occurring once and the leading ten covering 10% to 15%. The sample comes from a study of cytomegalovirus exposure and HLA in healthy donors. Study outcomes and limitations: In an earlier analysis, about 90% or about 30%: the productive usage of most TCR beta V segments.

There are 15 residues in the CDR3. V lost 0 bases and J lost 1, with 9 bases in between. From germline, CDR1 is SGDLS and CDR2 YYNGEE. The sequence was obtained from a man aged 35 to 55 in good health and CMV-seropositive. Sequenced sample: PBMCs. The chain carries TRBV9 and TRBJ2-3; D unresolved. CDR3 bases: TGTGCCAGCAGCGTAGTGTGGAGCGGCACAGATACGCAGTATTTT. Protein: CASSVVWSGTDTQYF. Using reference TRBV9 and TRBJ2-3 for the parts outside the CDR3, the full variable domain is DSGVTQTPKHLITATGQRVTLRCSPRSGDLSVYWYQQSLDQGLQFLIQYYNGEERAKGNILERFSAQQFPDLHSELNLSSLELGDSALYFCASSVVWSGTDTQYFGPGTRLTVL.